The sample holds one count of the clone carrying this T cell receptor (beta chain). What it binds is unknown. The record originates from a study of vaccination and CD4 T cells after COVID-19. Scientists ran DNA taken from cultured CD4+ T cells through the Oncomine TCR Beta short-read assay for sequencing. TCRdb passed the PCR reads through MiXCR, listing each CDR3 protein once. The table has approximately 20,000 distinct CDR3 sequences, under 60% seen once; the top ten hold roughly 9%. Treatment here: approximately nine-day PBMC culture with coronavirus spike peptide pools or control peptides (ViraFEST assay). The CDR3 has 16 residues. Germline CDR1 reads SGHRS; CDR2 reads YFSETQ. The V segment lost 0 bases and the J segment 0 bases; nucleotides outside the gene matches: 3.

The receptor was derived from a human donor who had recovered from COVID-19. J is TRBJ1-3 and V is TRBV5-1; 7 nucleotides line up with TRBD1. The sequenced material came from CD4+ T cells from blood, cultured in vitro. The CDR3 region has the DNA TGCGCCAGCAGCTTGGGGGGACAGAGCTCTGGAAACACCATATATTTT. This translates into CASSLGGQSSGNTIYF.